This T cell receptor (beta chain) emerged from a study of cytomegalovirus exposure and HLA in healthy donors. Study observations and caveats: The authors considered a cluster of highly shared sequence variants likely to be a sequencing artifact. When presence/absence was analysed, sequencing depth was taken to be roughly uniform across donors.

Healthy donors of bone marrow made up the group. PCR amplification relied on 60 Vbeta primers (plus 13 Jbeta primers). Sequencing used immunoSEQ multiplex PCR; TCRdb keeps in-frame clones, though not all of them. The sample holds approximately 58,000 clones. For this clone: Its antigen is unknown.

Trimming took 2 bases from V and 5 from J, leaving 10 bases between them. CDR1 is SGHDT, CDR2 YYEEEE, per germline. The CDR3 is 13 amino acids. Sequencing was carried out using PBMCs. The TCR sequence derives from a woman younger than 30 in good health and CMV-seronegative. The chain carries TRBV5-6 and TRBJ2-5; tentative D call: TRBD2 (6 bases). For the CDR3, the DNA is TGTGCCAGCAGCTTCGGGACTTATGAGACCCAGTACTTC. It codes for CASSFGTYETQYF.